Described below is a single TCR beta chain sequence and its context. The target of this receptor is not known. It has no much larger one-base neighbor in the sample; base qualities were not kept. The data were obtained in a study of lymphopenia after photon versus proton radiotherapy (dated by TCRdb to the late 2010s). Notes on the research overall: The study compared the immunological effects of photon versus proton radiation therapy in patients with gastrointestinal tumors who developed high-grade lymphopenia. The study was designed to characterize how the impact on the immune system differs between the two radiation modalities. The cohort comprised roughly 20 patients with gastrointestinal tumors who received either photon or proton therapy and then developed lymphopenia. General conclusions and limits of the study: Relative stability during treatment was observed in proton-treated patients, whereas loss of naive T cells and TCR diversity and gain of effector/memory populations were observed in photon-treated patients. The authors looked at the survival association only in patients who died, and they framed better survival with proton therapy as a possibility rather than a demonstrated result. After the lymphocyte count nadir, photon-treated repertoires showed oligoclonal expansion, especially of CD8+ Temra cells, which drove the drop in diversity. Across the cohort, a larger post-nadir drop in TCR diversity was inversely correlated with overall survival time among patients who died.

Receptor libraries were prepared by the immunoSEQ multiplex PCR assay. T cell repertoires were profiled by deep sequencing of rearranged TCR beta loci, alongside multiparametric flow cytometry. Drawn from immuneACCESS, this table holds only the in-frame rearrangements with V and J called that TCRdb kept. Clones are partly lost; checked studies trace under half to an unresolved V gene and leave the rest unexplained. The table for this sample lists about 50,000 clones; about 92% of them were counted only once. The top ten hold roughly 18% of the sample. The clonotype comes from a woman aged 40 to 50 with cholangiocarcinoma. Here the sequenced sample was peripheral blood, taken from a patient treated with photon-based radiotherapy.

The CDR3 is CASSLRVSDNQPQHF. The DNA is as follows: TGTGCCAGCAGTTTAAGGGTTAGTGACAATCAGCCCCAGCATTTT. This chain is built from TRBV28 and TRBJ1-5; the D segment cannot be called with confidence. V is shortened by 2 bases, J by 3 bases, and the region joining them spans 11 bases. The CDR3 starts with the cysteine, ends with the phenylalanine, and has 15 residues. Only CDR3 DNA remains: 45 bases, in frame from the first base. CDR1 and CDR2 were assigned from the germline V gene as MDHEN and SYDVKM.